One T cell receptor beta chain is described in this entry. The data were obtained in a study of blood T cell repertoires in COVID-19. Study background: Samples taken during acute and convalescent COVID-19 were collected in the United States, Italy and Spain. From T cells, B-cell-depleted T cells, or PBMCs came the material, which was cDNA or gDNA.

V was cut by 0 bases and J by 10 bases, with 11 bases left in between. This CDR3 region has 13 residues. Germline V CDR1 and CDR2: SGHRS, YFSETQ. Authors' analysis steps: Amplification of reference gene primers provided the estimated nucleated cell counts. Data came from immunoSEQ multiplex PCR; TCRdb stores just in-frame clones and leaves some out. V and J calls and clone size follow that table, whereas D and trimming were derived from the DNA. The profile shows tens of thousands of clones, approximately 90% of them singletons. The V and J genes are TRBV5-1 and TRBJ2-1, with D unclear. The source is a woman aged 60 to 75 with active COVID-19. Sequencing was done on a sample of peripheral blood. The chain's CDR3 is CASSLGPVREQFF. CDR3 sequence (DNA): TGCGCCAGCAGCTTGGGTCCGGTACGGGAGCAGTTCTTC.